Described below is a single T cell receptor beta chain sequence and its context. What it binds is unknown. The sample comes from a study of regulatory T cells in long-lasting Graves disease. Background on the study: The study enrolled newly diagnosed Graves' patients on antithyroid drugs under 3 months.

Noted time point: newly diagnosed GD, antithyroid drugs for less than 3 months. PBMC-derived RNA was used for the TCR library. Peripheral blood, at about 10 milliliters, went into EDTA tubes. Library construction for TCR beta used iRepertoire HTBI primers and Arm-PCR of CDR3 regions. TCRdb processed the multiplex PCR reads anew with MiXCR; each CDR3 protein has one entry. The sample contains some 340,000 distinct CDR3 sequences, 12% of which appear only once. The V gene lost 5 bases and the J gene lost 4 bases, with 11 bases spanning the gap. The CDR3 loop spans 13 amino acids. The V gene's germline CDR1 is MNHNS and CDR2 SASEGT. Study outcomes and limitations: When disease was persistent, TRBV28, TRBJ1-2 and TRBJ2-5 were the favored segments.

These data were also filed under a second study, of T cells in Graves' hyperthyroidism and ophthalmopathy.

The sequencing used peripheral blood mononuclear cells (PBMCs), collected at new diagnosis, from a patient treated with antithyroid drugs. The chain uses TRBV6-1 and TRBJ2-5; D is ambiguous. This receptor was identified in a woman under 30 with Graves disease. In DNA form, the CDR3 reads TGTGCCAGCAGTCGCTCGATTGCAGAGACCCAGTACTTC. Protein product: CASSRSIAETQYF.